The following is a TCR beta chain sequence with its context. Its antigen is not identified. Some clones are missing from TCRdb's copy, which holds only in-frame ones; the method was immunoSEQ multiplex PCR. The repertoire consists of roughly 1,100,000 clones, with about 76% occurring once and the leading ten covering 1.2% to 1.5%. The sample belongs to a study of shared clonotypes between healthy human individuals. Study context: Per donor, CD8 memory used one plate, CD8 naive used two, CD4 memory used three and CD4 naive used three. General observations from the study: When naive CD4 clonotypes were compared across several donors, 4% to 5.5% were shared. An anticipated effect of sequencing depth on clonotype sharing among donors was recognized.

Negatively enriched CD4+ T cells were divided by CD45RA into naive and memory. The junction had 4 bases not matched to a gene; V was cut back by 3 bases and J by 1 base. The length of the CDR3 is 16 residues. Germline V gives CDR1 SGHRS, CDR2 YFSETQ. This TCR was sampled from a man between 18 and 35 years old in good health. The specimen was memory CD4+ T cells sorted from blood. Subset of the sample: CD45RA-negative fraction. V usage is TRBV5-1 and J usage is TRBJ2-1, with 10 bases lining up with TRBD1. CDR3 protein: CASSWTGQGSYNEQFF. In nucleotides, the CDR3 is TGCGCCAGCAGCTGGACGGGACAGGGGTCCTACAATGAGCAGTTCTTC.